This T cell receptor (beta chain) was captured by sequencing in a study of cytomegalovirus exposure and HLA in healthy donors. Study-level results: Another analysis was done later, and it associated 17,000 or so TCR beta sequences with HLA alleles at 0.05 false discovery rate. TCR beta V- and J-gene trimming was later associated with a missense DCLRE1C variant.

Notes on this clone: Its antigen is unknown.

The PCR employed 60 Vbeta primers together with 13 Jbeta primers. The method was immunoSEQ multiplex PCR; TCRdb's version includes in-frame clones alone and lacks a portion of them. The sample lists about 180,000 clones; 72% were seen once. CDR1 and CDR2 from the germline V gene are LGHNA and YSLEER. CDR3 size: 16 residues. V was pared by 6 bases and J by 4 bases, with 21 bases between. The chain couples TRBV4-3 to TRBJ1-2, with a possible D match to TRBD1 (6 bases). The receptor's source is a human donor in good health. The material sequenced was PBMCs. For the CDR3, the DNA is TGCGCCAGCAGTCGATACACAGGGACCGATCCCTATGGCTACACCTTC. Protein: CASSRYTGTDPYGYTF.